This entry features one T cell receptor (beta chain) sequence. The data derive from a study of tumor and adjacent non-tumor tissue in lung cancer. Germline V gene lookup returns CDR1 SGHNT and CDR2 YENEEA. Trimming cost V 1 base and J 4 bases; bases outside gene matches: 7. The CDR3 extends over 16 amino acids. The library came from three nested PCR rounds adapted from ARM-PCR protocols. MiXCR, applied by TCRdb to the multiplex PCR reads, yields one record per CDR3 protein. This sample carries tens of thousands of distinct CDR3 sequences, about 72% of them seen once, and the ten largest clones take roughly 18%. The template was RNA from unsorted bulk tissue.

The source is a man in his sixties with non-small cell lung cancer. The chain has TRBV11-3 and TRBJ2-1; TRBD2 matches at 7 bases. The sample consisted of lung tumor tissue. CDR3 residues: CASSLGPRRGYNEQFF. The DNA for the CDR3 is TGTGCCAGCAGCTTAGGTCCGAGGCGGGGGTACAATGAGCAGTTCTTC.